These T cell receptor beta chains were read from a single sample in a study of blood T cells in healthy people across ages. MiXCR was run by TCRdb on the 5' RACE reads, yielding one entry per CDR3 protein. Of hundreds of thousands of distinct CDR3 sequences in the sample, around 25% were seen once. This same sample was also part of a study on T cells of mothers and their children.

The source material was blood. The source of these receptors is a boy aged 10-17 years in good health. The CDR3 runs from the conserved cysteine through the conserved F or W. The D gene is left open where the match is weak. Not all rows give a size; the values are once, few, many and, for expanded clones, a class.

d_gene	abundance	v_gene	j_gene	CDR3nt	CDR3aa
NA	few	TRBV4-1	TRBJ1-2	TGCGCCAGCAGCCCCTCGCCGGGAAGGTCCAACTATGGCTACACCTTC	CASSPSPGRSNYGYTF
TRBD2	NA	TRBV7-2	TRBJ2-1	TGTGCCAGCAGGGGGGAAGGACTAGGGCCTAGGCAGTTCTTC	CASRGEGLGPRQFF
TRBD1	NA	TRBV27	TRBJ1-1	TGTGCCAACAGTCCCGCACCGGGACAGGGGAGGGAAGCTTTCTTT	CANSPAPGQGREAFF
NA	NA	TRBV9	TRBJ2-3	TGTGCCAGCAGCGTAGAACCCCTCACAGATACGCAGTATTTT	CASSVEPLTDTQYF
NA	NA	TRBV5-6	TRBJ1-4	TGTGCCAGCAGCCCTGGAGCCGACTGGCCCCCGAAACTGTTTTTT	CASSPGADWPPKLFF
TRBD1	NA	TRBV30	TRBJ2-2	TGTGCCTGGAGTTTGAGACAGGGGGACACCGGGGAGCTGTTTTTT	CAWSLRQGDTGELFF
NA	NA	TRBV3-1	TRBJ2-7	TGTGCCAGCAGCCAAGACTGGACAGCCACCTACGAGCAGTACTTC	CASSQDWTATYEQYF
NA	few	TRBV6-6	TRBJ2-7	TGTGCCAGCAGTTACCAGGGAAGGAACGAGCAGTACTTC	CASSYQGRNEQYF
NA	NA	TRBV2	TRBJ2-1	TGTGCCAGCAGTGAAAGGAGGGACATCGGTGAGCAGTTCTTC	CASSERRDIGEQFF
TRBD1	few	TRBV27	TRBJ2-7	TGTGCCAGCAGTCCGGGGACAGGGGGCCTACTCGAGCAGTACTTC	CASSPGTGGLLEQYF
TRBD1	few	TRBV9	TRBJ2-5	TGTGCCAGCAGCGACGGACAGGGGTTGGAGACCCAGTACTTC	CASSDGQGLETQYF
TRBD1	NA	TRBV3-1	TRBJ1-2	TGTGCCAGCAGCCAAAATCGACAGGGACATGGCTACACCTTC	CASSQNRQGHGYTF
NA	NA	TRBV28	TRBJ2-4	TGTGCCAGCAGTTTGGCCGCAGCAGGGCTAGCCAAAAACATTCAGTACTTC	CASSLAAAGLAKNIQYF
NA	NA	TRBV2	TRBJ2-7	TGTGCCTGCCGCCAGGACGGGAGCTCCTACGAGCAGTACTTC	CACRQDGSSYEQYF
NA	NA	TRBV10-2	TRBJ2-7	TGCGCCAGCCTGGAGGGGGGAGCCGGGGAGCAGTACTTC	CASLEGGAGEQYF
TRBD1	NA	TRBV27	TRBJ2-1	TGTGCCAGCTCACGACAGGGCTTAATAAGACAGTTCTTC	CASSRQGLIRQFF
NA	NA	TRBV11-3	TRBJ1-1	TGTGCCAGCAGCTTAGATCCCTCAAGCCTCGCTTTCTTT	CASSLDPSSLAFF
NA	few	TRBV6-5	TRBJ2-7	TGTGCCAGCCGCAGCCCCGGTTACGAGCAGCACTTC	CASRSPGYEQHF
TRBD1	few	TRBV28	TRBJ1-2	TGTGCCACCCAACCCGGGACAGTATACGGCTACACCTTC	CATQPGTVYGYTF
TRBD1	NA	TRBV7-2	TRBJ1-2	TGTGCCAGCAGCCGGAGGACAGGGCCCAACTATGGCTACACCTTC	CASSRRTGPNYGYTF
TRBD1	few	TRBV5-1	TRBJ1-6	TGCGCCAGCAGCACGGACAGGGAAGGTTCACCCCTCCACTTT	CASSTDREGSPLHF
TRBD1	NA	TRBV27	TRBJ2-7	TGTGCCAGCTCAACAGACAGGGGGTACGAGCAGTACTTC	CASSTDRGYEQYF
TRBD1	few	TRBV4-1	TRBJ2-7	TGCGCCAGCAGCCAAGTGGTGACAGGGACCTACGAGCAGTACTTC	CASSQVVTGTYEQYF
TRBD2	few	TRBV29-1	TRBJ2-1	TGCAGCGTCGATAATCCAGCGGGGGCAATATACAATGAGCAGTTCTTC	CSVDNPAGAIYNEQFF
NA	NA	TRBV2	TRBJ2-5	TGTGCCAGCAGTGAAGCTTCAGGCCCCGGAACGGAGACCCAGTACTTC	CASSEASGPGTETQYF
TRBD2	NA	TRBV5-1	TRBJ2-1	TGCGCCAGCAGCCCTCCCGAGGGTAGCGGGGGGCCCCGACTCTCCTACAATGAGCAGTTCTTC	CASSPPEGSGGPRLSYNEQFF
NA	NA	TRBV2	TRBJ2-2	TGTGCCAGCTCGAAGGTTTTAACCAACACCGGGGAGCTGTTTTTT	CASSKVLTNTGELFF
NA	NA	TRBV25-1	TRBJ1-5	TGTGCCAGCAGTGAGGTCGTTGGTGATTCGCAGCCCCAGCATTTT	CASSEVVGDSQPQHF
NA	few	TRBV20-1	TRBJ2-7	TGCAGTGCTATTAAACCCAGGGGAGACTACGAGCAGTACTTC	CSAIKPRGDYEQYF
NA	NA	TRBV4-1	TRBJ1-5	TGCGCCAGCAGCCAAGACGGGCGGACGAGCAATCAGCCCCAGCATTTT	CASSQDGRTSNQPQHF
NA	NA	TRBV4-1	TRBJ2-1	TGCGCCAGCAGCCTGCGGTCCCCTCGGGTTTCCGGACCCAACAATGAGCAGTTCTTC	CASSLRSPRVSGPNNEQFF
NA	NA	TRBV30	TRBJ2-3	TGTGCCTGGAGTGTACGGAGGATCGGACGTTTCCATCCTAGCACAGATACGCAGTATTTT	CAWSVRRIGRFHPSTDTQYF
NA	NA	TRBV5-1	TRBJ1-1	TGCGCCAGCAGCCCGGGGACGACTCCAGAAGCTTTCTTT	CASSPGTTPEAFF
NA	NA	TRBV5-8	TRBJ2-1	TGTGCCAGCAGCTTCCCGGGACGGGACTACAATGAGCAGTTCTTC	CASSFPGRDYNEQFF
NA	few	TRBV4-1	TRBJ1-4	TGCGCCAGCAGCACGGGACGTCGGACTAATGAAAAACTGTTTTTT	CASSTGRRTNEKLFF
TRBD1	NA	TRBV5-1	TRBJ2-2	TGCGCCAGCAGCCTAGTACAGGGGGCGACCGTGGAGCTGTTTTTT	CASSLVQGATVELFF